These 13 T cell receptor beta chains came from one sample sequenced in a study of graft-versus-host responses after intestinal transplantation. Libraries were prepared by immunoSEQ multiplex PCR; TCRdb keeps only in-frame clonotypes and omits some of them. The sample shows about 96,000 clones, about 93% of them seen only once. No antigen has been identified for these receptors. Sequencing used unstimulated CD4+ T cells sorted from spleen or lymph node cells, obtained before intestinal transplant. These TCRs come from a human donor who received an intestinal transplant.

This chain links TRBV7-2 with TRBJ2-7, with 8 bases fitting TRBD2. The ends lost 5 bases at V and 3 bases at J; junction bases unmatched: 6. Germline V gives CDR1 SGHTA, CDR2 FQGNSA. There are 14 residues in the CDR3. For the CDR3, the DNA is TGTGCCAGCAGCACTAGCGGAGGCAACTACGAGCAGTACTTC. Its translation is CASSTSGGNYEQYF.

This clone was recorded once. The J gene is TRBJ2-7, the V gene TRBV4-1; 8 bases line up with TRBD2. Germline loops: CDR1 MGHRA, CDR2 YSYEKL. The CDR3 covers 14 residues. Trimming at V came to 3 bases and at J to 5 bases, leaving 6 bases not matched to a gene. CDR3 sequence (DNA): TGCGCCAGCAGCCATTCGGGAGGGAGGCACGAGCAGTACTTC. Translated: CASSHSGGRHEQYF.

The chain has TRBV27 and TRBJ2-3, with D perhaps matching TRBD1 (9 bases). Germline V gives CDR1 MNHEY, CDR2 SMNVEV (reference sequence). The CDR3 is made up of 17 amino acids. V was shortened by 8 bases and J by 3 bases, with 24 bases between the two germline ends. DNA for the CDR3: TGTGCCAGCGAGAACAGGGGGCGGGGGGTGGCGACAGATACGCAGTATTTT. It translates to CASENRGRGVATDTQYF.

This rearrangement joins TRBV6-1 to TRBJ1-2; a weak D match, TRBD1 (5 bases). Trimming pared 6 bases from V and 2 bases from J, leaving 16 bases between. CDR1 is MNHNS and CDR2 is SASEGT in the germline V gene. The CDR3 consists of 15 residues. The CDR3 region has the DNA TGTGCCAGCAGGGGGGGGACGGCGCCGAACTATGGCTACACCTTC. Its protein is CASRGGTAPNYGYTF.

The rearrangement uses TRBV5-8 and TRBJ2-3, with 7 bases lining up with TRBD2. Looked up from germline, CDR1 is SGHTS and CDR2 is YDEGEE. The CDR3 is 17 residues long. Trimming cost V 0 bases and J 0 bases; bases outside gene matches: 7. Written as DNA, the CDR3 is TGTGCCAGCAGCTTGGCAAGACATAGCGGGAGCACAGATACGCAGTATTTT. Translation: CASSLARHSGSTDTQYF. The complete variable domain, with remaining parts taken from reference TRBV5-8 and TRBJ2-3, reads EAGVTQSPTHLIKTRGQQATLRCSPISGHTSVYWYQQALGLGLQFLLWYDEGEERNRGNFPPRFSGRQFPNYSSELNVNALELEDSALYLCASSLARHSGSTDTQYFGPGTRLTVL.

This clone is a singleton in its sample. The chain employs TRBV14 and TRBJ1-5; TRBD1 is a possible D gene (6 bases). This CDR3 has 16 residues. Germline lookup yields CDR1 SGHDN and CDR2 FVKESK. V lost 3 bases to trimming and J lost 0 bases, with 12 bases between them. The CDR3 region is CASSHERTASNQPQHF. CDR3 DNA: TGTGCCAGCAGCCACGAAAGGACAGCTAGCAATCAGCCCCAGCATTTT.

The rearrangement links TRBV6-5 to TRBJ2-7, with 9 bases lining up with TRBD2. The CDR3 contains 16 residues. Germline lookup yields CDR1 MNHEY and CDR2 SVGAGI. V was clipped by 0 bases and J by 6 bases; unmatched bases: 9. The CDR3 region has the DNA TGTGCCAGCAGTTACTCGAAAATAGCGGGAGTTCCCGAGCAGTACTTC. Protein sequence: CASSYSKIAGVPEQYF.

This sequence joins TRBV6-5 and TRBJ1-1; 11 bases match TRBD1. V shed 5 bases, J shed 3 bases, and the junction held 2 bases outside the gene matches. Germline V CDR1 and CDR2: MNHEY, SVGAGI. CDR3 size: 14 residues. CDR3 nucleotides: TGTGCCAGCAGTACGGACAGGGGGCACACTGAAGCTTTCTTT. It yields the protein CASSTDRGHTEAFF.

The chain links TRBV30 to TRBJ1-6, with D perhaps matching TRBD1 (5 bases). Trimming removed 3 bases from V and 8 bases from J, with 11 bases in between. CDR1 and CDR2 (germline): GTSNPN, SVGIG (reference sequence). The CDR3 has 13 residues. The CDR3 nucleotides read TGTGCCTGGAGATTCGACAGATATTCACCCCTCCACTTT. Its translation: CAWRFDRYSPLHF.

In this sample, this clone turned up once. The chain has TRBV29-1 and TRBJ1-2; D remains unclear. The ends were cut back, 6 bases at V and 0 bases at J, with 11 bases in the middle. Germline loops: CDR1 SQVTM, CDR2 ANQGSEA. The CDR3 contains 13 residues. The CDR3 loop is CSVPGQANYGYTF. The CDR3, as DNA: TGCAGCGTGCCCGGCCAGGCTAACTATGGCTACACCTTC.

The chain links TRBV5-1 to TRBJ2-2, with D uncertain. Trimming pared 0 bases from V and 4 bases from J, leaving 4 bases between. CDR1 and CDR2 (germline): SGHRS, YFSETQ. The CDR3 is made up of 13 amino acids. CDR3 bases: TGCGCCAGCAGCTTGGTCATCACCGGGGAGCTGTTTTTT. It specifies CASSLVITGELFF.

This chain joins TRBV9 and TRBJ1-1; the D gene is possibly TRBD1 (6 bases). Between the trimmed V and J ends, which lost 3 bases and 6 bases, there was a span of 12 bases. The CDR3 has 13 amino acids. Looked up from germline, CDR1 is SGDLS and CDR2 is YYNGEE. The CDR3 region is CASSANQGSEAFF. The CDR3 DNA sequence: TGTGCCAGCAGCGCCAACCAGGGGTCTGAAGCTTTCTTT.

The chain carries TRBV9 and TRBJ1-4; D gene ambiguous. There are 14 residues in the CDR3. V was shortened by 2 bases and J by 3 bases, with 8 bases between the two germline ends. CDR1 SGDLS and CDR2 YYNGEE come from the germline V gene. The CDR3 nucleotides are TGTGCCAGCAGCGTGCAGGCGTCTAATGAAAAACTGTTTTTT. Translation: CASSVQASNEKLFF.